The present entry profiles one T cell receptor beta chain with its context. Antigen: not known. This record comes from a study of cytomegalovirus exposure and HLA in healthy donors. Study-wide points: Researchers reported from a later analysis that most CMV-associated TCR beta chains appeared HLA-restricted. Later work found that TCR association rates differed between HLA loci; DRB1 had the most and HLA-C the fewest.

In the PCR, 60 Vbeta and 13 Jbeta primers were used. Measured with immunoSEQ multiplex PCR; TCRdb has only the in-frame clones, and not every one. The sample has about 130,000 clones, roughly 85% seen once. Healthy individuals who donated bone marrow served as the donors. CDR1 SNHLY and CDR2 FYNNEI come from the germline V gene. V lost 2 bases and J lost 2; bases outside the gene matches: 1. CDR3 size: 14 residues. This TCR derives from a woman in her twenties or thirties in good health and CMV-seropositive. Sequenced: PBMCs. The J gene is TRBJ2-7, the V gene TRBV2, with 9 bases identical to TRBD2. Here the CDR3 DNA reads TGTGCCAGCAGTGAAAGCGGGAGGCCCTACGAGCAGTACTTC. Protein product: CASSESGRPYEQYF.